The clone carrying this T cell receptor beta chain has just a few counts. This specimen belongs to a study of beta chain features in type 1 diabetes. Reverse transcribing all isolated RNA meant expressed TCRB transcripts were sequenced. Libraries were prepared by immunoSEQ multiplex PCR; TCRdb keeps only in-frame clonotypes and omits some of them. Of 970,000 or so clones listed, 15% to 20% are singletons. Germline V lookup: CDR1 SGDLS, CDR2 YYNGEE. Trimming cost V 0 bases and J 2 bases; bases outside gene matches: 2. This CDR3 has 15 amino acids. The J gene is TRBJ1-3, the V gene TRBV9; 7 bases fit TRBD1. This TCR was recovered from a young woman in good health. The sequenced material came from naive CD4+ T cells from blood. The CDR3 here is CASSVGQGAGNTIYF. The CDR3 coding sequence is TGTGCCAGCAGCGTAGGACAGGGTGCTGGAAACACCATATATTTT.